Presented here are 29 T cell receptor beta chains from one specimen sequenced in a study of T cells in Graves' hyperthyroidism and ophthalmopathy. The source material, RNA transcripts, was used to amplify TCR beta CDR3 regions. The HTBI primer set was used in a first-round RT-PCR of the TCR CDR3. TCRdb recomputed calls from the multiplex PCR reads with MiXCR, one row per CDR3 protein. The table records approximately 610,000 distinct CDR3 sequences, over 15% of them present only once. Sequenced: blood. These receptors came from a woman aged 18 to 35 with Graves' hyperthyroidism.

CDR3 in DNA: TGTGCCAGCAGCTTGGCGCAGAGGAGCTCCTACAATGAGCAGTTCTTC. Translated, it gives CASSLAQRSSYNEQFF. The J gene is TRBJ2-1, the V gene TRBV11-2; D ambiguous. Germline V CDR1 and CDR2: SGHAT, FQNNGV. This CDR3 has 16 residues. The V end lost 3 bases, the J end lost 0 bases, and 12 bases lay between the germline ends.

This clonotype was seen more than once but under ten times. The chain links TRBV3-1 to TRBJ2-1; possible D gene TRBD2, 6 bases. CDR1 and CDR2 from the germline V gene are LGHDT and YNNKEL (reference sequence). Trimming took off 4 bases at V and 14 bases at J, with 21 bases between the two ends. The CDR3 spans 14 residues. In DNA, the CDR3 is TGTGCCAGCAGCCCGCTGGCGACCGGGTGGGGGGAGTTCTTC. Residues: CASSPLATGWGEFF.

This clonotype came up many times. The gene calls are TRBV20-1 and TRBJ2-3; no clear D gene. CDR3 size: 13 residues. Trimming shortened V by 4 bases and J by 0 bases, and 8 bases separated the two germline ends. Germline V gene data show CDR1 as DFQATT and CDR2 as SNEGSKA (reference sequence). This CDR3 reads CSATTPSTDTQYF. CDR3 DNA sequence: TGCAGTGCTACGACTCCTAGCACAGATACGCAGTATTTT.

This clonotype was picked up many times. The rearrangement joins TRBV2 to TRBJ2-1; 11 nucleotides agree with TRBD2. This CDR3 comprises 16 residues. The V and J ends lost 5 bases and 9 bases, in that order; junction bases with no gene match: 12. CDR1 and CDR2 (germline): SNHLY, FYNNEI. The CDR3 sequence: CASSRDLAGGKIEQFF. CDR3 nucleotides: TGTGCCAGCAGTCGAGATCTAGCGGGGGGTAAGATTGAGCAGTTCTTC.

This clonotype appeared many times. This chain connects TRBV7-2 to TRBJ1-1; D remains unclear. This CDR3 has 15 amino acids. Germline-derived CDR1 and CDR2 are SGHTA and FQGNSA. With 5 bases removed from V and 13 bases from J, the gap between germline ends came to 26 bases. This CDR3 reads CASSPRGRPNTELFF. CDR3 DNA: TGTGCCAGCAGCCCCCGTGGCAGACCTAACACTGAGCTTTTCTTT.

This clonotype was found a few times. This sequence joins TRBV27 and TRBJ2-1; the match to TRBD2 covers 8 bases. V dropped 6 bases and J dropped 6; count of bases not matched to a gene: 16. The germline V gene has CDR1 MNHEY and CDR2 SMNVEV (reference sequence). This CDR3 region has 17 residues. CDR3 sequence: CASRGWGGLAPLNEQFF. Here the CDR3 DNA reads TGTGCCAGCAGGGGGTGGGGAGGACTAGCTCCTCTCAATGAGCAGTTCTTC.

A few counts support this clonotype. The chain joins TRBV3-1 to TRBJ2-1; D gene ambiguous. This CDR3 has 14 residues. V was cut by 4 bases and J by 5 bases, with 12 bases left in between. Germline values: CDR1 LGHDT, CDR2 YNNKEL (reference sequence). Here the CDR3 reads CASSRRGTDNEQFF. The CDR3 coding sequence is TGTGCCAGCAGCCGCCGCGGAACAGACAATGAGCAGTTCTTC.

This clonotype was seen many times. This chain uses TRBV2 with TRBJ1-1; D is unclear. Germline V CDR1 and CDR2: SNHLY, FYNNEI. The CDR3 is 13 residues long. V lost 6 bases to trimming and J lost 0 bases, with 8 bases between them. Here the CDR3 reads CASRRTLNTEAFF. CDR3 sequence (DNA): TGTGCCAGCAGGAGGACCCTGAACACTGAAGCTTTCTTT.

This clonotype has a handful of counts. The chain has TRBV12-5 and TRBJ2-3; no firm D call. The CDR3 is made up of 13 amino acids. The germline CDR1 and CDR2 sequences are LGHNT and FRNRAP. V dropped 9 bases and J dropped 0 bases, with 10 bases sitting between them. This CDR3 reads CARWAVSTDTQYF. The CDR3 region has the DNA TGTGCTAGGTGGGCAGTTAGCACAGATACGCAGTATTTT.

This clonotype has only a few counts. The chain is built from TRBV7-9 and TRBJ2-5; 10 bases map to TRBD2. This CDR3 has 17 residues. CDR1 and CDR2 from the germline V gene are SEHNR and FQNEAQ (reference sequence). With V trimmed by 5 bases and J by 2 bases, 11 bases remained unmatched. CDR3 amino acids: CASSPTIELAGQETQYF. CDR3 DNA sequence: TGTGCCAGCAGCCCAACCATAGAACTAGCGGGACAAGAGACCCAGTACTTC.

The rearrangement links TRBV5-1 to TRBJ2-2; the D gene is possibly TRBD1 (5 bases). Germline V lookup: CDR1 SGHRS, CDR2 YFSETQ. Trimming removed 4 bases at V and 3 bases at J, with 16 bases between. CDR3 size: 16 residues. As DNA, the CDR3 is TGCGCCAGCAGCACTGGACACCAACCCCACACCGGGGAGCTGTTTTTT. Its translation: CASSTGHQPHTGELFF.

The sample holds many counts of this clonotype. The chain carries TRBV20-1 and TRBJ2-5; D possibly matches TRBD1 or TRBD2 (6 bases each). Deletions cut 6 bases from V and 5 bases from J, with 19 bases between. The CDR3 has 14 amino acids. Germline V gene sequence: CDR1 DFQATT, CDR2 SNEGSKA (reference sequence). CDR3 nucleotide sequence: TGCAGTGCCTGTTGGGTGGGGGCGGGGGAGACCCAGTACTTC. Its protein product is CSACWVGAGETQYF.

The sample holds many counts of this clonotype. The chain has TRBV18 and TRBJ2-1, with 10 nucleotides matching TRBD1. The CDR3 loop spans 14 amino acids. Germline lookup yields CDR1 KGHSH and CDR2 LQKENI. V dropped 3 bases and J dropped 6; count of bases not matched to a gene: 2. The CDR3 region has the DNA TGTGCCAGCTCACCCTGGACAGGGGGCAATGAGCAGTTCTTC. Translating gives CASSPWTGGNEQFF.

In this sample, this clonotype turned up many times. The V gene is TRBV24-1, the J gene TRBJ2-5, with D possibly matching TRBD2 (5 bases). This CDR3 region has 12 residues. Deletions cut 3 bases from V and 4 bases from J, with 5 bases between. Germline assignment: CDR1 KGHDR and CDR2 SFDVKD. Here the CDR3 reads CATSDGRETQYF. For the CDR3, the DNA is TGTGCCACCAGTGATGGGAGAGAGACCCAGTACTTC.

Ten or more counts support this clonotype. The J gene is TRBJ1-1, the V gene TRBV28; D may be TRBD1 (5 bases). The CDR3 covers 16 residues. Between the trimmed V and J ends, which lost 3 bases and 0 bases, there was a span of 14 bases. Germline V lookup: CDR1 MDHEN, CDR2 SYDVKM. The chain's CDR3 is CASSFWGRVLNTEAFF. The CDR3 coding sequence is TGTGCCAGCAGTTTTTGGGGCAGGGTTTTGAACACTGAAGCTTTCTTT.

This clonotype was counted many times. The CDR3 DNA reads as TGCAGCGTTGGGTTCTCGGGAGGACTTCAAGATACGCAGTATTTT. It yields the protein CSVGFSGGLQDTQYF. The rearrangement joins TRBV29-1 to TRBJ2-3, with 7 bases fitting TRBD2. The V gene end was trimmed by 4 bases and the J gene end by 5 bases; junction bases not matched to a gene: 12. The V gene's germline CDR1 is SQVTM and CDR2 ANQGSEA. The CDR3 loop spans 15 amino acids.

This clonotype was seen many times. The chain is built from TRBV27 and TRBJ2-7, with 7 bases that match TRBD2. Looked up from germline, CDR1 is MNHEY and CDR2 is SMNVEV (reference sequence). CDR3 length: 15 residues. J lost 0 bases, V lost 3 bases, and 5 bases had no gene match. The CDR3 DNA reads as TGTGCCAGCAGTTTCACGGGGGGAAGCTCCTACGAGCAGTACTTC. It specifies CASSFTGGSSYEQYF.

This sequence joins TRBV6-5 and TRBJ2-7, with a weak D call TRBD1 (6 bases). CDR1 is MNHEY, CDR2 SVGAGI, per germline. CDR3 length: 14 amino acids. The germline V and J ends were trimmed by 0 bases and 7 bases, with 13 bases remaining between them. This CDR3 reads CASSYSYRVEEQYF. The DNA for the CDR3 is TGTGCCAGCAGTTACTCGTACAGGGTAGAGGAGCAGTACTTC.

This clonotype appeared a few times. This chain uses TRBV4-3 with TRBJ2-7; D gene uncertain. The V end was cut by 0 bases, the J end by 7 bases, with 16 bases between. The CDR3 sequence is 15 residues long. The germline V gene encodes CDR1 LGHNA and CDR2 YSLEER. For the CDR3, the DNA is TGCGCCAGCAGCCAAGATCTGGGTCAGGCAGATGAGCAGTACTTC. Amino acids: CASSQDLGQADEQYF.

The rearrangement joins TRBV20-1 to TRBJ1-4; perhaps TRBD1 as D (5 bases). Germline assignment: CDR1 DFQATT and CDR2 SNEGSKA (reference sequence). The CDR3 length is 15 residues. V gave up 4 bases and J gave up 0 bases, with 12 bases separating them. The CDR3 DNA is TGCAGTGCTATTGGACACAGAGCAACTAATGAAAAACTGTTTTTT. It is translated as CSAIGHRATNEKLFF.

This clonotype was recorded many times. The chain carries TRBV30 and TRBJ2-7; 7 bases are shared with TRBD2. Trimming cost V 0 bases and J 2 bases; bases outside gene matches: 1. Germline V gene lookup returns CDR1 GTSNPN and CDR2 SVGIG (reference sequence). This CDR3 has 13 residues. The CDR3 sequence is CAWSVGGTYEQYF. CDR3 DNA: TGTGCCTGGAGTGTGGGGGGGACCTACGAGCAGTACTTC.

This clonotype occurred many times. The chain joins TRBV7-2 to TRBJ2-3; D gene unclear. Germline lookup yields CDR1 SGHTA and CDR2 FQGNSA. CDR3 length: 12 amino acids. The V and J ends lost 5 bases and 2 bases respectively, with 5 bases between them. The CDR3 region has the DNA TGTGCCAGCAGCACCACCACAGATACGCAGTATTTT. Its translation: CASSTTTDTQYF.

DNA of the CDR3: TGTGCCAGTAGTATAGGGGGAAGTGGGGAGACCCAGTACTTC. Amino acid sequence: CASSIGGSGETQYF. V is TRBV19 and J is TRBJ2-5; no reliable D call. The CDR3 extends over 14 amino acids. Trimming cost V 1 base and J 5 bases, with 11 bases left between them. Germline V CDR1 and CDR2: LNHDA, SQIVND (reference sequence).

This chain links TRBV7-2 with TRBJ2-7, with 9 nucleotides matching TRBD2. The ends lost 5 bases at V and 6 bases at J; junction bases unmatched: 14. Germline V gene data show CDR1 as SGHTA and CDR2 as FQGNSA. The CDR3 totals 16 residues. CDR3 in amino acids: CASSRGLAWGGGEQYF. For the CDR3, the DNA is TGTGCCAGCAGCCGGGGACTAGCCTGGGGCGGTGGCGAGCAGTACTTC.

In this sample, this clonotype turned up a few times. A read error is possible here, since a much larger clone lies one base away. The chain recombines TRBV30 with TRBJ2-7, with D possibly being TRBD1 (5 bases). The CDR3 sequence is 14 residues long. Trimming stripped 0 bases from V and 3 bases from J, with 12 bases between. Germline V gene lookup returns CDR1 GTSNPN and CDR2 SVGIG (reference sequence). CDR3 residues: CAWSVDSRVYEQYF. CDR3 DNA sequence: TGTGCCTGGAGTGTAGATAGCAGGGTCTACGAGCAGTACTTC.

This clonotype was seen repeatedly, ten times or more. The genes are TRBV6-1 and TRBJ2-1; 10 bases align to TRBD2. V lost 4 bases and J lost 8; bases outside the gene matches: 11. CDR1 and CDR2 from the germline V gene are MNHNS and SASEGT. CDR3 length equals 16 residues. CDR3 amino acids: CASSAASGSLFDEQFF. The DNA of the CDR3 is TGTGCCAGCAGTGCGGCTAGCGGGAGTTTATTCGATGAGCAGTTCTTC.

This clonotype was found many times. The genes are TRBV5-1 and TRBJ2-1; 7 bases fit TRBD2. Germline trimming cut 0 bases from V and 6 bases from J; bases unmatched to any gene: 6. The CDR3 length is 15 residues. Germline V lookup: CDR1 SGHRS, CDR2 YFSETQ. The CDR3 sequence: CASSLVGPGGNEQFF. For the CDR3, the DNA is TGCGCCAGCAGCTTGGTGGGGCCGGGGGGCAATGAGCAGTTCTTC.

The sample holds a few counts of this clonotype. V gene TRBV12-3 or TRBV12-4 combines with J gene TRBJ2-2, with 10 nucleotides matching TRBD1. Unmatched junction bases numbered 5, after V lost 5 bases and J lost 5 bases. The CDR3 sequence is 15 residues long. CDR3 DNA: TGTGCCAGCAGTGTGCGGACAGGGGGAACCGGGGAGCTGTTTTTT. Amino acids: CASSVRTGGTGELFF.

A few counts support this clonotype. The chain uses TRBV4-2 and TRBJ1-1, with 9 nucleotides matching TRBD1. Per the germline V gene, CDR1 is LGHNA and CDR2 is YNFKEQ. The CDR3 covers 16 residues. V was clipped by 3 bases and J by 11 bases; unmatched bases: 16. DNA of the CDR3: TGTGCCAGCAGCCATCCACTGACCGGGACAGGGTTTCGCGCTTTCTTT. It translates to CASSHPLTGTGFRAFF.